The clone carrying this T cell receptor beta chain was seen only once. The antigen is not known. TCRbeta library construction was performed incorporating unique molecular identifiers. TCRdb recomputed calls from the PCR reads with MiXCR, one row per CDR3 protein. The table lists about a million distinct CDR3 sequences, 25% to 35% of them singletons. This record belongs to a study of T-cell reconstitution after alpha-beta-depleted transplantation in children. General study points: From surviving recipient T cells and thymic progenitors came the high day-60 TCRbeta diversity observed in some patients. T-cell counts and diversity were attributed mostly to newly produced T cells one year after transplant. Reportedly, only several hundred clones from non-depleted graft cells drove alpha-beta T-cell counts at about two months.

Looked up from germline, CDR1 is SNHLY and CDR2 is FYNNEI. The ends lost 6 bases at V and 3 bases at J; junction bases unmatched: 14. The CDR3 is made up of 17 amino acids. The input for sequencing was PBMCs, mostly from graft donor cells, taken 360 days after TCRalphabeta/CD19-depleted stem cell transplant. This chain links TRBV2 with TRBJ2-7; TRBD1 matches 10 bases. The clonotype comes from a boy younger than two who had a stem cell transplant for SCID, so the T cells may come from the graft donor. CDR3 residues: CASSLNVLRDRGYEQYF. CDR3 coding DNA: TGTGCCAGCAGCCTAAATGTACTTCGGGACAGGGGCTACGAGCAGTACTTC.